Listed below are T cell receptor beta chains from one sample, sequenced in a study of vaccination and CD4 T cells after COVID-19. Via MiXCR, TCRdb re-called the PCR reads, giving one row per CDR3 protein. The sample holds approximately 10,000 distinct CDR3 sequences, about a third seen once. Their antigen targets remain unknown. The sequencing sample was made of CD4+ T cells from blood, cultured in vitro. The receptors derive from a human donor in good health. CDR3s include the opening cysteine and the closing phenylalanine or tryptophan. A D gene is named only where the DNA matches it firmly. Size values are once, few and many counts, or a class for expanded clones, and some rows have none.

clone_size j_call d_call v_call cdr3_nt cdr3_aa
few TRBJ2-3 - TRBV6-1 TGTGCCAGCAGTGAAGCGAGGGGGTGGGGCGGAGATACGCAGTATTTT CASSEARGWGGDTQYF
- TRBJ2-7 - TRBV11-2 TGTGCCAGCAGTCGGAAGGACGAGCAGTACTTC CASSRKDEQYF
- TRBJ1-1 - TRBV5-1 TGCGCCAGCAGCTTGGTAGGGACACACGAAGAAGCTTTCTTT CASSLVGTHEEAFF
few TRBJ1-1 - TRBV6-1 TGTGCCGGAAGCTCGGGCAGGGTAACTGAAGCTTTCTTT CAGSSGRVTEAFF
few TRBJ2-3 TRBD2 TRBV20-1 TGCAGTGCTTTCGGGAGGGGGGGCCCTAGCACAGATACGCAGTATTTT CSAFGRGGPSTDTQYF
few TRBJ1-2 - TRBV15 TGTGCCACCAGCAGAGATGGCCCGGGGGATGGCTACACCTTC CATSRDGPGDGYTF
few TRBJ2-6 - TRBV24-1 TGTGCCACCAGTGATTCAAGGGTTTCTGGGGCCAACGTCCTGACTTTC CATSDSRVSGANVLTF
- TRBJ2-2 - TRBV7-8 TGTGCCAGCAGCTATCCCCGCGGGGGCGACACCGGGGAGCTGTTTTTT CASSYPRGGDTGELFF
few TRBJ2-1 - TRBV6-4 TGTGCCAGCAACGGGGATGAGCAGTTCTTC CASNGDEQFF
- TRBJ1-1 TRBD1 TRBV20-1 TGCAGTGCCCCAGGACAGGGTCCGAACACTGAAGCTTTCTTT CSAPGQGPNTEAFF
few TRBJ1-5 - TRBV7-2 TGTGCCAGCAGCCCCGCTAGTCAGCCCCAGCATTTT CASSPASQPQHF
- TRBJ1-2 - TRBV7-8 TGTGCCAGCAGCTTAAATACATGGGGTTCTAACTATGGCTACACCTTC CASSLNTWGSNYGYTF
- TRBJ1-2 - TRBV20-1 TGCAGTGCCCCCGGGCAAGCTTTCTATGACTACACCTTC CSAPGQAFYDYTF
medium-sized TRBJ1-6 - TRBV6-4 TGTGCCAGCAGTGACAGGGATAATTCACCCCTCCACTTT CASSDRDNSPLHF
- TRBJ1-5 - TRBV5-3 TGTGCCAACTGGAACCTCCCCAAACCGGTAGGTTATAGCAATCAGCCCCAGCATTTT CANWNLPKPVGYSNQPQHF
few TRBJ1-2 - TRBV19 TGTGCCAGTAGCACGAGATGGCATGGCTACACCTTC CASSTRWHGYTF
few TRBJ2-5 - TRBV2 TGTGCCAGCAGTGTTTTCGGGGTAGGGGAGACCCAGTACTTC CASSVFGVGETQYF
- TRBJ2-7 - TRBV30 TGTGCCTGGAGTAAGACCTCCTACGAGCAGTACTTC CAWSKTSYEQYF
- TRBJ2-5 TRBD2 TRBV6-5 TGTGCCAGCAGTTACGGGACTAGCCAACAAGAGACCCAGTACTTC CASSYGTSQQETQYF
few TRBJ2-2 - TRBV4-1 TGCGCCAGCAGCCAAGACCTCGGCCAGCGCGTCCCCGGGGAGCTGTTTTTT CASSQDLGQRVPGELFF
- TRBJ2-3 TRBD1 TRBV30 TGTGCCTGGAGTGTAAACAGGGGAGTCCCCCCAGATACGCAGTATTTT CAWSVNRGVPPDTQYF
- TRBJ1-2 - TRBV29-1 TGCAGCGCACAAGGCCTCAGGGAGGGCTACACCTTC CSAQGLREGYTF
- TRBJ1-1 - TRBV7-2 TGTGCCAGCAGACCCCCTTGGGGGGGGGACACTGAAGCTTTCTTT CASRPPWGGDTEAFF
few TRBJ1-2 TRBD1 TRBV7-2 TGTGCCAGCAGTTCTACAGGGGATTCCGCCTATGGCTACACCTTC CASSSTGDSAYGYTF
- TRBJ1-1 - TRBV18 TGTGCCAGCTCCCAGGATCGGGGGCCGGCGAACACTGAAGCTTTCTTT CASSQDRGPANTEAFF
- TRBJ2-5 TRBD1 TRBV11-1 TGTGGCAGCAGCCTGGGACAGAAAGAGACCCAGTACTTC CGSSLGQKETQYF
- TRBJ1-1 - TRBV11-3 TGTGCCAGCAGCTTAGGTCAGGGGAGTAACACTGAAGCTTTCTTT CASSLGQGSNTEAFF
- TRBJ2-7 - TRBV10-3 TGTGCCATCATGCAGGGGATTGAGCAGTACTTC CAIMQGIEQYF
few TRBJ1-2 TRBD1 TRBV9 TGTGCCAGCAGCCCCGGGGACAGCTCGGGCTATGGCTACACCTTC CASSPGDSSGYGYTF
few TRBJ2-7 TRBD1 TRBV20-1 TGCAGTGCTAGAGATCCCGGACAGGCCGCTACCTACGAGCAGTACTTC CSARDPGQAATYEQYF
- TRBJ1-6 - TRBV7-9 TGTGCCAGCAGCTTCGAAAGACCAGGGGATTCACCCCTCCACTTT CASSFERPGDSPLHF
- TRBJ1-2 - TRBV2 TGTGCCAGCACCGGGGGGATTAACTATGGCTACACCTTC CASTGGINYGYTF
- TRBJ2-2 - TRBV7-2 TGTGCCAGCAGCTCCACGACGGGTCTACGTACCGGGGAGCTGTTTTTT CASSSTTGLRTGELFF
few TRBJ1-2 TRBD1 TRBV6-1 TGTGCCAGCACAGAAGAATGGGACAGTGGCTACACCTTC CASTEEWDSGYTF
- TRBJ2-7 - TRBV21-1 TGTGCCAGCAGCAAAGATCGGACAGGGGGCTGCGAGCAGTACTTC CASSKDRTGGCEQYF
- TRBJ1-5 - TRBV5-8 TGTGCCAGCAGCTTGGGAAGGTTTAGCAATCAGCCCCAGCATTTT CASSLGRFSNQPQHF
- TRBJ2-7 TRBD1 TRBV7-2 TGTGCCAGCAGCTTACGACAGGGGGAATACGAGCAGTACTTC CASSLRQGEYEQYF
few TRBJ2-3 - TRBV20-1 TGCAGTGCCCCCTCAAGTCAGTCAGATACGCAGTATTTT CSAPSSQSDTQYF
- TRBJ1-1 - TRBV6-1 TGTGCCAGCACTCGAGGGTCTGGGTTAAGTAACACTGAAGCTTTCTTT CASTRGSGLSNTEAFF
few TRBJ1-1 - TRBV6-1 TGTGCCAGCAGTACCATCAACCAGGGTGGCACTGAAGCTTTCTTT CASSTINQGGTEAFF
- TRBJ2-7 TRBD2 TRBV27 TGTGCCAGCACCAGGACTGGCGGGGGCTACGAGCAGTACTTC CASTRTGGGYEQYF